This T cell receptor beta chain was sequenced during a study of T-cell memory formation after mild COVID-19. Study in general: TCR clusters mostly belonged to single donors.

Germline loops: CDR1 SGHVS, CDR2 FQNEAQ. Trimming cost V 5 bases and J 3 bases; bases outside gene matches: 2. The CDR3 loop spans 15 amino acids. This clonotype has a handful of counts. The target antigen is unknown. TCRdb ran MiXCR on the 5' RACE reads and lists one entry per CDR3 protein. Altogether about 210,000 distinct CDR3 sequences are present, approximately 30% being singletons, with the ten largest covering roughly 10%. Study-wide points: Contracting CD8+ clones were enriched in EMRA, CD4+ mainly in CM and EM. Cross-reactive memory appears to have joined, as suggested by some responding clones showing up in pre-infection memory. The study found balanced CD4/CD8 in clones contracting day 15 to 85 and a CD4+ lean in later expanders.

This clonotype was obtained from an adult woman who had mild COVID-19 (a few samples of this study predate the infection). Cell type and time point are not known. The chain has TRBV7-8 and TRBJ2-5; 14 positions agree with TRBD2. Sequenced input: PBMCs or a T cell subset sorted from them (not recorded which). For the CDR3, the DNA is TGTGCCAGCAGCAAGGGACTAGCGGGAGAAGAGACCCAGTACTTC. Encoded protein: CASSKGLAGEETQYF.